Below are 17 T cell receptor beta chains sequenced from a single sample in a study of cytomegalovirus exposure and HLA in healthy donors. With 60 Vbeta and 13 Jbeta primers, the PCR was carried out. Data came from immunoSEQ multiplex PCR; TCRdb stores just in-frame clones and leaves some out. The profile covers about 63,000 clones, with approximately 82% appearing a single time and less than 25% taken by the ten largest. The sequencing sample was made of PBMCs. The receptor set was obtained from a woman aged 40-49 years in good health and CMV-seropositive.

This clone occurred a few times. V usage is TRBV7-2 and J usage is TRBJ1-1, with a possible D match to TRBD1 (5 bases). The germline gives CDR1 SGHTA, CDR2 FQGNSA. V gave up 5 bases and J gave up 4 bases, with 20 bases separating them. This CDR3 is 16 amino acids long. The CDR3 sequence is CASSLRRITQGTEAFF. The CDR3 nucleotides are TGTGCCAGCAGCCTTAGGCGAATCACCCAGGGCACTGAAGCTTTCTTT.

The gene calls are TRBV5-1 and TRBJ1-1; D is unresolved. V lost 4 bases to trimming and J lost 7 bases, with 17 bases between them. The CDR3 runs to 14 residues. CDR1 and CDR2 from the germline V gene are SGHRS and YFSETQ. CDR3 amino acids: CASSPLGGMIEAFF. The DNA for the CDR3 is TGCGCCAGCAGCCCCCTGGGAGGGATGATTGAAGCTTTCTTT.

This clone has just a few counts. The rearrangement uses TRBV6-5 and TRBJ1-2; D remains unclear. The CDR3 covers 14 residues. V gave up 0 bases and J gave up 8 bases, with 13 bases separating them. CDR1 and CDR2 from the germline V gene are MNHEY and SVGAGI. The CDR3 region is CASSYSSEGGGYTF. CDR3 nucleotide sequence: TGTGCCAGCAGTTACTCGAGCGAGGGTGGCGGCTACACCTTC.

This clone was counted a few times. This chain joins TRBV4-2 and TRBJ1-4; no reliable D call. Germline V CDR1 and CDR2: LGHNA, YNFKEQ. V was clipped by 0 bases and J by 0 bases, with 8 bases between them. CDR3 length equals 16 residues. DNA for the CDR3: TGTGCCAGCAGCCAAGACCCGAGGCCAACTAATGAAAAACTGTTTTTT. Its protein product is CASSQDPRPTNEKLFF.

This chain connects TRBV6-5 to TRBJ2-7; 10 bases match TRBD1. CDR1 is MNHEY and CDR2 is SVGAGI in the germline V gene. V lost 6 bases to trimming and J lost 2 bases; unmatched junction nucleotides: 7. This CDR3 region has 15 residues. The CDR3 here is CASSEGQGIAYEQYF. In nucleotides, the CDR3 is TGTGCCAGCAGCGAGGGACAGGGGATTGCCTACGAGCAGTACTTC.

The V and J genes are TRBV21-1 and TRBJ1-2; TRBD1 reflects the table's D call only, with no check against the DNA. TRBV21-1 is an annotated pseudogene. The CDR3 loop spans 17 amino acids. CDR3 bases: TGTGCCAGCAGCAAAGAGCCCCGGGACAGGGGGAACTATGGCTACACCTTC. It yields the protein CASSKEPRDRGNYGYTF.

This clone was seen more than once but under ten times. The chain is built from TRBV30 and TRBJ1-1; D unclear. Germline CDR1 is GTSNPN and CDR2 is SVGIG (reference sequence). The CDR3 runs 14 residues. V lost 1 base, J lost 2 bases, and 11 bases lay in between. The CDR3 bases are TGTGCCTGGAGTGGGTGGCGAGGTAACACTGAAGCTTTCTTT. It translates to CAWSGWRGNTEAFF.

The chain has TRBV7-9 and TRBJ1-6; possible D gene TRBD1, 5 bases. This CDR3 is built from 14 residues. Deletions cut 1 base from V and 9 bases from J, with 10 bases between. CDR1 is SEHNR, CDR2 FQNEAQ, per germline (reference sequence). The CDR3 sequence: CASSLEGAGSPLHF. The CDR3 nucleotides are TGTGCCAGCAGCTTAGAAGGGGCCGGTTCACCCCTCCACTTT.

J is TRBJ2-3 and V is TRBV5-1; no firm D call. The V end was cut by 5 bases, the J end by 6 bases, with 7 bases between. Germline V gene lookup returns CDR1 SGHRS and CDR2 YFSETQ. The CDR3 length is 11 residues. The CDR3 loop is CASRLEDTQYF. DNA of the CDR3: TGCGCCAGCAGGCTAGAGGATACGCAGTATTTT.

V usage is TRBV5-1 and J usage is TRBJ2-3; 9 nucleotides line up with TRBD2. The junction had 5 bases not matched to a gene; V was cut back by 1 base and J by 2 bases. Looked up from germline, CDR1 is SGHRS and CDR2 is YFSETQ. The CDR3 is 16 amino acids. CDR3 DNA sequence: TGCGCCAGCAGCTTGCCTAGCGGGGCCTACACAGATACGCAGTATTTT. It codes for CASSLPSGAYTDTQYF.

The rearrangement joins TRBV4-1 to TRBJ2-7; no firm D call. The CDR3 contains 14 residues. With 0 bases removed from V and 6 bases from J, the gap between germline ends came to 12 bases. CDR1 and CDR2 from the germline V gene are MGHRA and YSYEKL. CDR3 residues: CASSQENGLGEQYF. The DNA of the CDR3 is TGCGCCAGCAGCCAAGAGAACGGGTTGGGCGAGCAGTACTTC.

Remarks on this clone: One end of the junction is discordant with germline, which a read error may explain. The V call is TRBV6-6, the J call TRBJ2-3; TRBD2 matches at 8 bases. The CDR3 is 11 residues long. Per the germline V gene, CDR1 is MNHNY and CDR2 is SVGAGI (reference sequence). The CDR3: CASSYGAGGTF. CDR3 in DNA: TGTGCCAGCAGTTACGGCGCGGGGGGCACCTTT.

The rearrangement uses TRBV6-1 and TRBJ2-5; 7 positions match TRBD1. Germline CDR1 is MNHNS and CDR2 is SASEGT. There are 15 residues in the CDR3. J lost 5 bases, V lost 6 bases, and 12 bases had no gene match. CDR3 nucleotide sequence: TGTGCCAGCAGCGCCGGTCAGGGGGAATGGGAGACCCAGTACTTC. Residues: CASSAGQGEWETQYF.

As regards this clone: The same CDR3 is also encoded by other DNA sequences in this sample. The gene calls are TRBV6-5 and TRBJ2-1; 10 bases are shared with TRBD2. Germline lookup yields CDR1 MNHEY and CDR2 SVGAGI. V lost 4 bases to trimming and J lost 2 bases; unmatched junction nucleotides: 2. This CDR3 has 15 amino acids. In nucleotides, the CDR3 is TGTGCCAGCAGTTCCAGCGGGGGGGCCTACAATGAGCAGTTCTTC. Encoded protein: CASSSSGGAYNEQFF.

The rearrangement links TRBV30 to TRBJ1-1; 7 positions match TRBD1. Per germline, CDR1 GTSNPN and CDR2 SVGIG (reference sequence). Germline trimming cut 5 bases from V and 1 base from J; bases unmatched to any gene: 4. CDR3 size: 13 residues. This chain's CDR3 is CAWGTGANTEAFF. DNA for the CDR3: TGTGCCTGGGGAACAGGGGCGAACACTGAAGCTTTCTTT.

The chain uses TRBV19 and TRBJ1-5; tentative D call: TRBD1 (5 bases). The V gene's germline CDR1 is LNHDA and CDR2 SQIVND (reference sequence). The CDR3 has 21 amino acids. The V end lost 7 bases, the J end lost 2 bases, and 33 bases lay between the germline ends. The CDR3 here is CASTRWGVGHGQPRGNQPQHF. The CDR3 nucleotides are TGTGCCAGTACCAGATGGGGGGTGGGGCACGGTCAACCCCGGGGCAATCAGCCCCAGCATTTT. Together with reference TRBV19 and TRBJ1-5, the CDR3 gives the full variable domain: DGGITQSPKYLFRKEGQNVTLSCEQNLNHDAMYWYRQDPGQGLRLIYYSQIVNDFQKGDIAEGYSVSREKKESFPLTVTSAQKNPTAFYLCASTRWGVGHGQPRGNQPQHFGDGTRLSIL.

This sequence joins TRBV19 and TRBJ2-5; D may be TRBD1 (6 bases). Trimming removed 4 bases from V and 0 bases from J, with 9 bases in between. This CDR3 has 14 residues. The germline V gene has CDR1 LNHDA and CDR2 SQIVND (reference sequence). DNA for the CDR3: TGTGCCAGTAGTACCGGACAGTACCAAGAGACCCAGTACTTC. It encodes CASSTGQYQETQYF. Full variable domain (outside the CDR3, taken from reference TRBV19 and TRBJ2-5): DGGITQSPKYLFRKEGQNVTLSCEQNLNHDAMYWYRQDPGQGLRLIYYSQIVNDFQKGDIAEGYSVSREKKESFPLTVTSAQKNPTAFYLCASSTGQYQETQYFGPGTRLLVL.